The 5 T cell receptor beta chains presented below share a single source sample, sequenced in a study of control samples from healthy donors and cancer patients. This table comes from immunoSEQ multiplex PCR, and its TCRdb copy is limited to in-frame clones, with some not included. The sample carries approximately 100,000 clones, roughly 90% recorded once. Material for sequencing was blood. Receptors were obtained from a human donor in good health. The donor label of this sample is uncertain.

In this sample, this clone turned up once. The chain is built from TRBV27 and TRBJ2-4; D is possibly TRBD1 (6 bases). Germline V gives CDR1 MNHEY, CDR2 SMNVEV (reference sequence). The CDR3 length is 15 residues. Trimming cost V 3 bases and J 3 bases, with 12 bases left between them. The CDR3 DNA sequence: TGTGCCAGCAGTTTTCGGACAGACCTCAAAAACATTCAGTACTTC. It codes for CASSFRTDLKNIQYF.

This clone was detected only a few times. The J gene is TRBJ1-4, the V gene TRBV2, with a weak D call TRBD1 (5 bases). The CDR3 runs 15 residues. The V gene lost 1 base and the J gene lost 0 bases, with 6 bases spanning the gap. Germline lookup yields CDR1 SNHLY and CDR2 FYNNEI. This chain's CDR3 is CASSEEGTTNEKLFF. For the CDR3, the DNA is TGTGCCAGCAGTGAAGAGGGGACAACTAATGAAAAACTGTTTTTT.

This chain joins TRBV12-5 and TRBJ2-3, with TRBD1 identical over 7 bases. V shed 6 bases and J 6 bases; nucleotides not matched to a gene: 12. Germline CDR1 reads LGHNT; CDR2 reads FRNRAP. The CDR3 runs to 15 residues. The CDR3 DNA reads TGTGCTAGTGGCAAAAGGGACAGTGTCCACGATACGCAGTATTTT. Amino acid sequence: CASGKRDSVHDTQYF. Complete variable domain (other parts from reference TRBV12-5 and TRBJ2-3): DARVTQTPRHKVTEMGQEVTMRCQPILGHNTVFWYRQTMMQGLELLAYFRNRAPLDDSGMPKDRFSAEMPDATLATLKIQPSEPRDSAVYFCASGKRDSVHDTQYFGPGTRLTVL.

The gene calls are TRBV7-9 and TRBJ1-2; D may be TRBD1 (5 bases). Between the trimmed V and J ends, which lost 5 bases and 2 bases, there was a span of 12 bases. CDR1 is SEHNR, CDR2 FQNEAQ, per germline (reference sequence). The CDR3 runs to 14 residues. CDR3 residues: CASSPRGLNYGYTF. Here the CDR3 DNA reads TGTGCCAGCAGCCCCCGGGGCCTAAACTATGGCTACACCTTC.

The rearrangement links TRBV28 to TRBJ1-4; TRBD1 matches at 11 bases. Trimming took 3 bases from V and 6 from J; bases not matched to a gene: 3. Germline CDR1 is MDHEN and CDR2 is SYDVKM. The CDR3 is 15 amino acids. CDR3 amino acids: CASSLRGQGDEKLFF. In DNA, the CDR3 is TGTGCCAGCAGTTTGAGGGGACAGGGGGATGAAAAACTGTTTTTT. The whole variable domain, remainder taken from reference TRBV28 and TRBJ1-4, is DVKVTQSSRYLVKRTGEKVFLECVQDMDHENMFWYRQDPGLGLRLIYFSYDVKMKEKGDIPEGYSVSREKKERFSLILESASTNQTSMYLCASSLRGQGDEKLFFGSGTQLSVL.